This T cell receptor (beta chain) was recorded in a study of blood T cell repertoires in COVID-19. Study at large: Researchers got acute and convalescent COVID-19 samples from the United States, Italy and Spain. In each case, the material was cDNA or gDNA derived from T cells, B-cell-depleted T cells, or PBMCs.

Only a few counts were recorded for this clone. V lost 2 bases, J lost 3 bases, and 5 bases lay in between. Germline CDR1 reads SGHTA; CDR2 reads FQGNSA. This CDR3 spans 13 amino acids. Source study methods: Amplification of reference gene primers was used by the study to estimate nucleated cell counts. The protocol was immunoSEQ multiplex PCR, while the TCRdb copy is restricted to in-frame clones and leaves out a portion. The D gene and trimming were derived from the DNA, and the V and J assignments and clone size from that table. The sample has roughly 200,000 clones, around 80% seen once; the top ten hold around a sixth.

The V gene is TRBV7-2, the J gene TRBJ1-5, with D unresolved. This clonotype was obtained from a woman aged 80 or over with active or convalescent COVID-19. Specimen: peripheral blood. The CDR3 nucleotides are TGTGCCAGCAGCTTATCCAACAATCAGCCCCAGCATTTT. Translation gives CASSLSNNQPQHF.